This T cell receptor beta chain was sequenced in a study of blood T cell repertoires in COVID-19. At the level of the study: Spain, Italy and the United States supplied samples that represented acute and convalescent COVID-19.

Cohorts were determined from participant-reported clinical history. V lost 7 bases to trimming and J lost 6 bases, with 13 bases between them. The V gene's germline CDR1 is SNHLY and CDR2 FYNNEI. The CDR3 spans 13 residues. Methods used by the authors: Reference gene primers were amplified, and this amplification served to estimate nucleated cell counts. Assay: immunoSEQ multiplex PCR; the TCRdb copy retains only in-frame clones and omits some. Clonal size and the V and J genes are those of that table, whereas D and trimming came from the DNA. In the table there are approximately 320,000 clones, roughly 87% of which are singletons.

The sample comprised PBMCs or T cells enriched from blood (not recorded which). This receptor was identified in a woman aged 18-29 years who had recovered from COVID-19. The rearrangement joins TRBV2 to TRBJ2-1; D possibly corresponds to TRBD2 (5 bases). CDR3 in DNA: TGTGCCAGCATGACCCTAGCATCCAATGAGCAGTTCTTC. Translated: CASMTLASNEQFF. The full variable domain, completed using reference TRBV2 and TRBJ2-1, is EPEVTQTPSHQVTQMGQEVILRCVPISNHLYFYWYRQILGQKVEFLVSFYNNEISEKSEIFDDQFSVERPDGSNFTLKIRSTKLEDSAMYFCASMTLASNEQFFGPGTRLTVL.